Sequencing of this TCR beta chain was carried out in a study of T-cell memory formation after mild COVID-19. Study-level information: The study found TCR clusters largely donor specific.

The 5'RACE method, run with constant-segment primers, produced TCR alpha and TCR beta cDNA libraries (carrying sample barcodes and UMIs). TCRdb analysed the 5' RACE reads with MiXCR anew, one entry per CDR3 protein. The sample has roughly 350,000 distinct CDR3 sequences; over 20% are singletons. Germline values: CDR1 LGHNA, CDR2 YNFKEQ. There are 16 residues in the CDR3. The V and J ends lost 0 bases and 5 bases, in that order; junction bases with no gene match: 6. General observations from the study: Whether second-wave clones peaking at day 37 were SARS-CoV-2 specific went unconfirmed. Contracting clones from day 15 to 85 showed balanced CD4/CD8; later expanders favored CD4+.

This clonotype was detected only a few times. Its antigen is unknown. The sample was PBMCs or a T cell subset sorted from them (not recorded which). The V gene is TRBV4-2, the J gene TRBJ2-7, with 11 nucleotides matching TRBD2. This TCR derives from an adult woman who had mild COVID-19 (a few samples of this study predate the infection). Cell type and time point are not known. This chain's CDR3 is CASSQEGLAGGDEQYF. In DNA, the CDR3 is TGTGCCAGCAGCCAAGAAGGGCTAGCGGGAGGAGACGAGCAGTACTTC.